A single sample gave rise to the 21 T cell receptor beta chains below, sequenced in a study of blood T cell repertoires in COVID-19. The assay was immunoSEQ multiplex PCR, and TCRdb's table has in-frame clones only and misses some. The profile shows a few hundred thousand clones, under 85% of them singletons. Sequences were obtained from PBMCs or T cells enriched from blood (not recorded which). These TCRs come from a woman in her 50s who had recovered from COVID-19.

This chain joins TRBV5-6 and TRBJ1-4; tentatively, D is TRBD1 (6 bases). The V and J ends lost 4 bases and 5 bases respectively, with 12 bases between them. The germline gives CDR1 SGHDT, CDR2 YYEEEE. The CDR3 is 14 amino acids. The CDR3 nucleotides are TGTGCCAGCAGCCCCGGGACACCGAATGAAAAACTGTTTTTT. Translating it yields CASSPGTPNEKLFF.

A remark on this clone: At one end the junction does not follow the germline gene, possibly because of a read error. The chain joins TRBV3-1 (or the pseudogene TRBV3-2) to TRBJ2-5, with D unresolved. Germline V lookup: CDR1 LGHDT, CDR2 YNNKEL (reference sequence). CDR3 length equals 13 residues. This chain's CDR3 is CASSQDGLGRPNF. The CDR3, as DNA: TGTGCCAGCAGCCAAGACGGCTTGGGCCGGCCTAACTTC.

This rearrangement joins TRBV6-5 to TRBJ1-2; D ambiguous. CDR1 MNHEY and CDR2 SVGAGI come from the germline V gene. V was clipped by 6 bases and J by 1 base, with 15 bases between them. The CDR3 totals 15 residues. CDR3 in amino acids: CASSVTPPRNYGYTF. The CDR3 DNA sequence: TGTGCCAGCAGCGTTACTCCTCCTCGTAACTATGGCTACACCTTC.

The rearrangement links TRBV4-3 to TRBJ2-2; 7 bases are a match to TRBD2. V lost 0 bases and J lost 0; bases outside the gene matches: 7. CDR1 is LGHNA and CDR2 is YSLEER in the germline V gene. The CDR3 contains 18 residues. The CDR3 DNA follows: TGCGCCAGCAGCCAAGATGTGGGAGGGACCTCGAACACCGGGGAGCTGTTTTTT. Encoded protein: CASSQDVGGTSNTGELFF.

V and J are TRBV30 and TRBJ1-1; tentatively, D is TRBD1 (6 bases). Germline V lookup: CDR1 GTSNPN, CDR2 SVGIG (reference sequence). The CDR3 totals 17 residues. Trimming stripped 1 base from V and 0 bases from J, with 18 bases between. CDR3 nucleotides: TGTGCCTGGAGTGCTTGGCAGGGGCCTTCATTGAACACTGAAGCTTTCTTT. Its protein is CAWSAWQGPSLNTEAFF.

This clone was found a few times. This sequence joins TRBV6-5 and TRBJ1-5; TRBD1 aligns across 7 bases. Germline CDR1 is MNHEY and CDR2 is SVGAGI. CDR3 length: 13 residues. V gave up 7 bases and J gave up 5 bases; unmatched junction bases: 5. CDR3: CASTLQGYQPQHF. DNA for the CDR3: TGTGCCAGCACCCTACAGGGGTATCAGCCCCAGCATTTT.

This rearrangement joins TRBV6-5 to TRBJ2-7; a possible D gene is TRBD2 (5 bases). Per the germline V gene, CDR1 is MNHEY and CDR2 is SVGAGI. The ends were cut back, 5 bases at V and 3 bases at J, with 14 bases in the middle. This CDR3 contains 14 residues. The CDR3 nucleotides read TGTGCCAGCAGTCCGCGTAGAGGACTCTACGAGCAGTACTTC. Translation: CASSPRRGLYEQYF.

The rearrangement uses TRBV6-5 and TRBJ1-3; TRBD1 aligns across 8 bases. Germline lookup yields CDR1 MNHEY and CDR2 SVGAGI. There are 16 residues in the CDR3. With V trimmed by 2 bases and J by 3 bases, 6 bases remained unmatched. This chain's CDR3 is CASSYTGTGLGNTIYF. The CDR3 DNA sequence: TGTGCCAGCAGTTACACGGGGACAGGACTTGGAAACACCATATATTTT.

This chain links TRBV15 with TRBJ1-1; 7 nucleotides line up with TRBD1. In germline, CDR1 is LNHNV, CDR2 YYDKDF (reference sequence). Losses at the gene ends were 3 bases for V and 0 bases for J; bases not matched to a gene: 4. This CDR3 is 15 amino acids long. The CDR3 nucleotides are TGTGCCACCAGCAGGGACGGACAGGTGAACACTGAAGCTTTCTTT. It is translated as CATSRDGQVNTEAFF.

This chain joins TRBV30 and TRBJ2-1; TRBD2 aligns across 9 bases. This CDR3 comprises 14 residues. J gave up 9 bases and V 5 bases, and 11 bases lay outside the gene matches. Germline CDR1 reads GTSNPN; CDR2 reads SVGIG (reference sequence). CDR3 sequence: CAWYLAGLYGEQFF. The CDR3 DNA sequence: TGTGCCTGGTATCTAGCGGGACTATATGGTGAGCAGTTCTTC.

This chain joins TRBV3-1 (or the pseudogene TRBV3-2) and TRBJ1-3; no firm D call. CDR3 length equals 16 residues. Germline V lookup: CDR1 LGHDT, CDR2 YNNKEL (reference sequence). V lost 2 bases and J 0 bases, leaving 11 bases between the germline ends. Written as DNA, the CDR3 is TGTGCCAGCAGCCAATACCCGGGGAACTCTGGAAACACCATATATTTT. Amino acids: CASSQYPGNSGNTIYF.

The CDR3 DNA reads as TGTGCCAGCAGTGAAATGGGTGCACAGACCTATGGCTACACCTTC. This codes for CASSEMGAQTYGYTF. The gene calls are TRBV6-1 and TRBJ1-2, with unresolved D. The CDR3 contains 15 residues. Between the trimmed V and J ends, which lost 2 bases and 4 bases, there was a span of 14 bases. The germline gives CDR1 MNHNS, CDR2 SASEGT.

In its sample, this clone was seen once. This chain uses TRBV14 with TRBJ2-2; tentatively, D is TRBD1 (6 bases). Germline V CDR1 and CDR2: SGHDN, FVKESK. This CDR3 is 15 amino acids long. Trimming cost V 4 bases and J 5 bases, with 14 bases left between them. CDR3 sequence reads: CASSLTGTPTGELFF. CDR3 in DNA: TGTGCCAGCAGCCTAACCGGGACACCTACCGGGGAGCTGTTTTTT.

CDR3 DNA sequence: TGTGCCAGCAGTATCGGGGGGAGCCCCTACGAGCAGTACTTC. Encoded protein: CASSIGGSPYEQYF. The chain is built from TRBV28 and TRBJ2-7; 7 positions agree with TRBD2. Germline V gives CDR1 MDHEN, CDR2 SYDVKM. This CDR3 is built from 14 residues. The junction had 6 bases not matched to a gene; V was cut back by 5 bases and J by 2 bases.

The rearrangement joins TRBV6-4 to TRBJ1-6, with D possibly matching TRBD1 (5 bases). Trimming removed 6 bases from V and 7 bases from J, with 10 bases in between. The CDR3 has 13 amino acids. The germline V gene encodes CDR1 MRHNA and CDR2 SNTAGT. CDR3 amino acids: CASSRDWNSPLHF. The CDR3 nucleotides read TGTGCCAGCAGCAGGGACTGGAATTCACCCCTCCACTTT.

The CDR3 DNA follows: TGTGCCAGCAGTGCGACAGGGGGCAGTGAGCAGTTCTTC. Its translation is CASSATGGSEQFF. The chain has TRBV12-3 or TRBV12-4 and TRBJ2-1, with TRBD1 matching 10 bases. The CDR3 consists of 13 residues. With V trimmed by 5 bases and J by 9 bases, 4 bases remained unmatched.

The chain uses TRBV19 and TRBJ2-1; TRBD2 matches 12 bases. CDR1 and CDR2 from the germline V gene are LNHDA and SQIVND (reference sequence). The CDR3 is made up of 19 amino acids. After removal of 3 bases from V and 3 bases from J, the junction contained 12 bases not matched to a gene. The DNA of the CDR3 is TGTGCCAGTAGTATGAAAGGCCTAGCGGGAGGGCCGGTCTACAATGAGCAGTTCTTC. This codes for CASSMKGLAGGPVYNEQFF.

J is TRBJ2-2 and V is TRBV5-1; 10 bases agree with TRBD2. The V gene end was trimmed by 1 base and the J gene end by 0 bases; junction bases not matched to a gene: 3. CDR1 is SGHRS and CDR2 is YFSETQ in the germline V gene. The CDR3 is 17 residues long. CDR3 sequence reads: CASSLTSGAANTGELFF. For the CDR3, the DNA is TGCGCCAGCAGCTTGACTAGCGGGGCCGCGAACACCGGGGAGCTGTTTTTT.

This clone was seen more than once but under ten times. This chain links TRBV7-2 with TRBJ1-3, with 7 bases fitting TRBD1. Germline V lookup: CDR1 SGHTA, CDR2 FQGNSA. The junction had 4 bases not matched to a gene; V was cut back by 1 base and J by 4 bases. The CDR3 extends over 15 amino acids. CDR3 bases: TGTGCCAGCAGCTTAGAAAGGGGGCAAGGAAACACCATATATTTT. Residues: CASSLERGQGNTIYF. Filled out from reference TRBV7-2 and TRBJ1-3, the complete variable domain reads GAGVSQSPSNKVTEKGKDVELRCDPISGHTALYWYRQSLGQGLEFLIYFQGNSAPDKSGLPSDRFSAERTGGSVSTLTIQRTQQEDSAVYLCASSLERGQGNTIYFGEGSWLTVV.

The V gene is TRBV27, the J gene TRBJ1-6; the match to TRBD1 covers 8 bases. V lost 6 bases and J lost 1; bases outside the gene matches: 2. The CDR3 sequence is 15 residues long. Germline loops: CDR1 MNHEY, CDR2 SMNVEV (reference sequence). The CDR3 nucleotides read TGTGCCAGCAGACGACAGGGGTCCTATAATTCACCCCTCCACTTT. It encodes CASRRQGSYNSPLHF.

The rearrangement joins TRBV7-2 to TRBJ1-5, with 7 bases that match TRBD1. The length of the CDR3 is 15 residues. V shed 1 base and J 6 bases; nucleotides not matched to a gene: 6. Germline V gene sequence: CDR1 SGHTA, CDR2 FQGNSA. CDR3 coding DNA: TGTGCCAGCAGCTTAGGCAGGGGGTTCGGTCAGCCCCAGCATTTT. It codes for CASSLGRGFGQPQHF.